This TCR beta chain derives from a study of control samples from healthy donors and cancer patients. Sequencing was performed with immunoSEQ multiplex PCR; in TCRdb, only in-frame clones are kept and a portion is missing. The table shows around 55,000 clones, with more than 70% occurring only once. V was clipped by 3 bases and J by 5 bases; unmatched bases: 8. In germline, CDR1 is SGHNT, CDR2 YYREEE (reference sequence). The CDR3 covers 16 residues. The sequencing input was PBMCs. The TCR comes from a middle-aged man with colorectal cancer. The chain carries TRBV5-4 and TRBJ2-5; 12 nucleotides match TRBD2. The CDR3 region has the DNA TGTGCCAGCAGCTCTGGACTAGCGGGATTGGGGGAGACCCAGTACTTC. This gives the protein CASSSGLAGLGETQYF.